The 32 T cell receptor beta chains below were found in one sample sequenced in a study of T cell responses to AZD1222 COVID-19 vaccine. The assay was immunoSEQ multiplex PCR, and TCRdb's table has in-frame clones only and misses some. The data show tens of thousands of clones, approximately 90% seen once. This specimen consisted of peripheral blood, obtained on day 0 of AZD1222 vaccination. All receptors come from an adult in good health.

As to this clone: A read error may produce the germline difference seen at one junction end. This CDR3 is CASSLAGASGANVLTF. CDR3 DNA sequence: TGTGCCAGCAGCCTAGCCGGGGCCTCTGGGGCCAACGTCCTGACTTTC. V and J are TRBV7-2 and TRBJ2-6; D is perhaps TRBD1 or TRBD2 (5 bases each). Germline CDR1 SGHTA, CDR2 FQGNSA. CDR3 length equals 16 residues.

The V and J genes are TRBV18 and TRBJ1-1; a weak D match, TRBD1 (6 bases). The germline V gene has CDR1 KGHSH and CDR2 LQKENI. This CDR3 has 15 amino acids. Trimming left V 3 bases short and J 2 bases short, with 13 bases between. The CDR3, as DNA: TGTGCCAGCTCACCCGGACAGCTCCTAAACACTGAAGCTTTCTTT. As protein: CASSPGQLLNTEAFF.

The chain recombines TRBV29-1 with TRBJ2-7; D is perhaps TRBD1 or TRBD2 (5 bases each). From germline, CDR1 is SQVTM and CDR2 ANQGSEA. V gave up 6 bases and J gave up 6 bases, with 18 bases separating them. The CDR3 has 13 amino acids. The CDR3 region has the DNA TGCAGCGTGGGATGGGACGGCGCCTGCGAGCAGTACTTC. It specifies CSVGWDGACEQYF.

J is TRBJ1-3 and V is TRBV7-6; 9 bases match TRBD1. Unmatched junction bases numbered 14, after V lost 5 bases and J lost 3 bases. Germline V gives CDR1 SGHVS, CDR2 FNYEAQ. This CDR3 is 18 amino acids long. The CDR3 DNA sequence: TGTGCCAGCAGCCACCGTCCCGGGACAGGGTTAGGTGGAAACACCATATATTTT. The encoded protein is CASSHRPGTGLGGNTIYF.

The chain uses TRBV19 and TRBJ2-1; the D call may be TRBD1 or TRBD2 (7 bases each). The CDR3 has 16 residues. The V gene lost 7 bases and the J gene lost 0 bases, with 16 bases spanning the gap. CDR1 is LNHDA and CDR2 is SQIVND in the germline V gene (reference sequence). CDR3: CASKGGGASSYNEQFF. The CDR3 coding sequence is TGTGCCAGTAAGGGAGGGGGCGCGAGCTCCTACAATGAGCAGTTCTTC.

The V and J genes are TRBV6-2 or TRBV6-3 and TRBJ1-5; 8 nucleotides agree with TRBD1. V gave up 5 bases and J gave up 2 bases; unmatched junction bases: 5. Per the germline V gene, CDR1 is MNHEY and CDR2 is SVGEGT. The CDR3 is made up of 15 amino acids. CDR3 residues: CASSRTGQGNQPQHF. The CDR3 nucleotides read TGTGCCAGCAGTCGAACGGGACAGGGCAATCAGCCCCAGCATTTT.

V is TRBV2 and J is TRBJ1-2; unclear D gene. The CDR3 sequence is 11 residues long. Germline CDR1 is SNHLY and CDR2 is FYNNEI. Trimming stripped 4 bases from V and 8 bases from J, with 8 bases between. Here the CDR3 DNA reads TGTGCCAGCAGTGCACAAACGGGCTACACCTTC. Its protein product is CASSAQTGYTF.

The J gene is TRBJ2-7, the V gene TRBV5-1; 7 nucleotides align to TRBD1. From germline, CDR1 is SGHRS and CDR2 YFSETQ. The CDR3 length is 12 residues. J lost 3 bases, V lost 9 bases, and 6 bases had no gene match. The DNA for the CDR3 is TGCGCCATTCGACAGGGTAACTACGAGCAGTACTTC. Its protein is CAIRQGNYEQYF.

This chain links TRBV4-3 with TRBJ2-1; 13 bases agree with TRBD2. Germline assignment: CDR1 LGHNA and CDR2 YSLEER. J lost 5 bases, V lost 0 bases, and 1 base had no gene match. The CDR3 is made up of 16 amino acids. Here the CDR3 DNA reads TGCGCCAGCAGCCAAGAGACTAGCGGGGGGCACAATGAGCAGTTCTTC. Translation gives CASSQETSGGHNEQFF.

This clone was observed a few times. This CDR3 is CASRKLAGGVEQYF. The CDR3 DNA follows: TGTGCCAGCAGGAAACTAGCGGGGGGAGTCGAGCAGTACTTC. The gene calls are TRBV2 and TRBJ2-7, with TRBD2 matching over 12 bases. The junction had 6 bases not matched to a gene; V was cut back by 6 bases and J by 6 bases. Per the germline V gene, CDR1 is SNHLY and CDR2 is FYNNEI. The CDR3 extends over 14 amino acids.

The CDR3 coding sequence is TGTGCCAGCAGTCAAACCGGGAGTGAGAGGAAGACCCAGTACTTC. Translating gives CASSQTGSERKTQYF. J is TRBJ2-5 and V is TRBV28; possibly TRBD2 for D (6 bases). In germline, CDR1 is MDHEN, CDR2 SYDVKM. CDR3 length: 15 amino acids. Trimming removed 5 bases from V and 6 bases from J, with 19 bases in between. Complete variable domain (other parts from reference TRBV28 and TRBJ2-5): DVKVTQSSRYLVKRTGEKVFLECVQDMDHENMFWYRQDPGLGLRLIYFSYDVKMKEKGDIPEGYSVSREKKERFSLILESASTNQTSMYLCASSQTGSERKTQYFGPGTRLLVL.

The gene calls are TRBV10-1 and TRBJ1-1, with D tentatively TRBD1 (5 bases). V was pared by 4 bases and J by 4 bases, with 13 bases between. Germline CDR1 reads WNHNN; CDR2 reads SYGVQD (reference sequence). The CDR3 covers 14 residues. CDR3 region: CASSGSRASTEAFF. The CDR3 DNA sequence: TGCGCCAGCAGTGGAAGCAGGGCCAGCACTGAAGCTTTCTTT.

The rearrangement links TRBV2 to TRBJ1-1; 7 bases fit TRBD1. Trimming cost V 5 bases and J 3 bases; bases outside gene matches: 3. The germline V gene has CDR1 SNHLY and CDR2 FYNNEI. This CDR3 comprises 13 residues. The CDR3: CASSRGRDTEAFF. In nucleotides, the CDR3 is TGTGCCAGCAGTAGGGGGCGAGACACTGAAGCTTTCTTT.

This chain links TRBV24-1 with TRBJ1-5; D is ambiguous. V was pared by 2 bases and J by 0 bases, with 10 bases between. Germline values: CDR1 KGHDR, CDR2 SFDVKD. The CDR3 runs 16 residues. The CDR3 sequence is CATSDSKGLSNQPQHF. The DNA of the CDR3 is TGTGCCACCAGTGATTCGAAAGGACTTAGCAATCAGCCCCAGCATTTT.

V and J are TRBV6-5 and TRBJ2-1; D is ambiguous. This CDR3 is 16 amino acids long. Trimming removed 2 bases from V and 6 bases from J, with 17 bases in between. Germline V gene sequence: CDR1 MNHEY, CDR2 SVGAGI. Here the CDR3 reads CASSYSPLPSSNEQFF. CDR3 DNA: TGTGCCAGCAGTTACAGCCCCCTCCCTAGTTCCAATGAGCAGTTCTTC.

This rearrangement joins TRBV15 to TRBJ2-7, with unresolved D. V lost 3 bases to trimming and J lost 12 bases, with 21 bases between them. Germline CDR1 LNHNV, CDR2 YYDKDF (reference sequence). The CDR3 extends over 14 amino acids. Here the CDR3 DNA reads TGTGCCACCAGCAGTTTACAGAATCGAAACCATCTGTACTTC. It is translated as CATSSLQNRNHLYF.

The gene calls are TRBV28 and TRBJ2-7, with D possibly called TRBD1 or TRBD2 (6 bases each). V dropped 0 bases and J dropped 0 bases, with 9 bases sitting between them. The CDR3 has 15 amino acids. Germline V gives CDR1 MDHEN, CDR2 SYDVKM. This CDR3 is CASSLWGGVSYEQYF. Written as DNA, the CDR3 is TGTGCCAGCAGTTTATGGGGGGGCGTCTCCTACGAGCAGTACTTC.

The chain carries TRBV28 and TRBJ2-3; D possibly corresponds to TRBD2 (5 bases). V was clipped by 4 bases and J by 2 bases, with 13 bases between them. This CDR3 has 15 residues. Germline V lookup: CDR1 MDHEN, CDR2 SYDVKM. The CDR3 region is CASSSGLLHTDTQYF. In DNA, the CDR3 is TGTGCCAGCAGTTCTGGACTCCTCCACACAGATACGCAGTATTTT.

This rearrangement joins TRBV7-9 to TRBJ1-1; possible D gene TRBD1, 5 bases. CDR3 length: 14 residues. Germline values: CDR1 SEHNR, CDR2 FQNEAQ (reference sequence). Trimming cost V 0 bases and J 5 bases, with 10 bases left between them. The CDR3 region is CASSLALGGTEAFF. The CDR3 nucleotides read TGTGCCAGCAGCTTAGCGCTCGGGGGGACTGAAGCTTTCTTT.

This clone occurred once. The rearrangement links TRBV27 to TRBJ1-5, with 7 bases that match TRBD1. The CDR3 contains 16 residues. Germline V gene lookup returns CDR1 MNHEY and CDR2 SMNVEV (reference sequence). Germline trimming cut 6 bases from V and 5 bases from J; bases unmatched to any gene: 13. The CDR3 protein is CASSARGGLTHQPQHF. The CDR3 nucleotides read TGTGCCAGCAGCGCCAGGGGGGGATTAACGCATCAGCCCCAGCATTTT.

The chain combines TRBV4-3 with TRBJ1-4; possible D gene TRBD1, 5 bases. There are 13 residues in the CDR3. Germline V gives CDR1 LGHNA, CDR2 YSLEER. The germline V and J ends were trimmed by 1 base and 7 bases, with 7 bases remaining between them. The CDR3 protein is CASSQGGTEKLFF. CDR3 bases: TGCGCCAGCAGCCAAGGAGGGACTGAAAAACTGTTTTTT.

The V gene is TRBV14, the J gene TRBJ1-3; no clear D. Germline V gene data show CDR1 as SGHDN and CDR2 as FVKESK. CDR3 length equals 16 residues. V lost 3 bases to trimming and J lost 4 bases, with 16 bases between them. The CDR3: CASSQTLDWRGNTIYF. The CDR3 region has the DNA TGTGCCAGCAGCCAGACGCTAGACTGGAGAGGAAACACCATATATTTT.

DNA of the CDR3: TGTGCCAGCAGCCTCACCGGGGAGCTGTTTTTT. This sequence encodes CASSLTGELFF. The chain uses TRBV7-9 and TRBJ2-2, with D hard to call. Germline-derived CDR1 and CDR2 are SEHNR and FQNEAQ (reference sequence). CDR3 length equals 11 residues. Between the trimmed V and J ends, which lost 5 bases and 4 bases, there was a span of 2 bases. The full variable domain, in which reference TRBV7-9 and TRBJ2-2 provide the parts outside the CDR3, is DTGVSQNPRHKITKRGQNVTFRCDPISEHNRLYWYRQTLGQGPEFLTYFQNEAQLEKSRLLSDRFSAERPKGSFSTLEIQRTEQGDSAMYLCASSLTGELFFGEGSRLTVL.

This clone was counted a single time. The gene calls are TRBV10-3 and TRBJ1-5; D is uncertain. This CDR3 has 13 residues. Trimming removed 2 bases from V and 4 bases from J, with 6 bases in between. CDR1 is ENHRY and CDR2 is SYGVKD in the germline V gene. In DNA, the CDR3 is TGTGCCATCAGTGAGATGGGGAATCAGCCCCAGCATTTT. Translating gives CAISEMGNQPQHF.

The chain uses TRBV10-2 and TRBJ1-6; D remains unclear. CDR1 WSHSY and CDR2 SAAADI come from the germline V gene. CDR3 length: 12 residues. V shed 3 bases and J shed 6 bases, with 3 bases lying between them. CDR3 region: CASSEVNSPLHF. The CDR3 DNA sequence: TGCGCCAGCAGTGAAGTTAATTCACCCCTCCACTTT.

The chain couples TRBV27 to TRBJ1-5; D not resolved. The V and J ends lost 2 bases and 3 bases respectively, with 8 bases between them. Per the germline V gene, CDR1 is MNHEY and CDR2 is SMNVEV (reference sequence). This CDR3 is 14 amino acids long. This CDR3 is CASSLMRNNQPQHF. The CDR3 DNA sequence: TGTGCCAGCAGTTTAATGCGGAACAATCAGCCCCAGCATTTT.

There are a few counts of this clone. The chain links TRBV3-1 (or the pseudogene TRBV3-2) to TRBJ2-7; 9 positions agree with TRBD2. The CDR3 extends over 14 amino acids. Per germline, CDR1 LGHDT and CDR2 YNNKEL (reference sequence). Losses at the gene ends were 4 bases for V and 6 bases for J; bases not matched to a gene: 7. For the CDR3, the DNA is TGTGCCAGCAGCCTCTTAGCGGGGGACGGCGAGCAGTACTTC. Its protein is CASSLLAGDGEQYF.

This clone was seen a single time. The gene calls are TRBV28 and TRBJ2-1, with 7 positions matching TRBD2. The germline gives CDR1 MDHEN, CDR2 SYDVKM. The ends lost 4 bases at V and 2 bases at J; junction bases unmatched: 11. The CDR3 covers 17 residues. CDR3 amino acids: CASSSPDGAGPYNEQFF. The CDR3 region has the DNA TGTGCCAGCAGTTCTCCGGACGGAGCGGGGCCCTACAATGAGCAGTTCTTC. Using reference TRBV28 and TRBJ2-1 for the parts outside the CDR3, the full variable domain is DVKVTQSSRYLVKRTGEKVFLECVQDMDHENMFWYRQDPGLGLRLIYFSYDVKMKEKGDIPEGYSVSREKKERFSLILESASTNQTSMYLCASSSPDGAGPYNEQFFGPGTRLTVL.

The CDR3 is CASNGPGGYTF. CDR3 nucleotide sequence: TGCGCCAGCAACGGTCCGGGTGGCTACACCTTC. The chain employs TRBV5-1 and TRBJ1-2; D is unclear. The CDR3 loop spans 11 amino acids. Trimming shortened V by 6 bases and J by 7 bases, and 10 bases separated the two germline ends. The germline V gene has CDR1 SGHRS and CDR2 YFSETQ.

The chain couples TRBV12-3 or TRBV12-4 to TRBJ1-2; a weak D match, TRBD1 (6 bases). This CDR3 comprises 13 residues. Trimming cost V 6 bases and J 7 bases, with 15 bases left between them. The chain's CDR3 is CASSAQTGPGYTF. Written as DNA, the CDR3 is TGTGCCAGCAGCGCCCAAACAGGGCCTGGCTACACCTTC.

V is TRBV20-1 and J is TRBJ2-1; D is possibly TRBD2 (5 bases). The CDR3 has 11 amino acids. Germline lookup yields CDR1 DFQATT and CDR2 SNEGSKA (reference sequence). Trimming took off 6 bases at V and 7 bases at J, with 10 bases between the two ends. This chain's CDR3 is CSAKDWNEQFF. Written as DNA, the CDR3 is TGCAGTGCCAAGGACTGGAATGAGCAGTTCTTC.

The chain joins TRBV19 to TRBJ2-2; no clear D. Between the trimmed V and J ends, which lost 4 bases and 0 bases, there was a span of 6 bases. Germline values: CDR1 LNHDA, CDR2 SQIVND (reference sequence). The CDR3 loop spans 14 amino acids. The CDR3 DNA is TGTGCCAGTAGTAAGGTAACGAACACCGGGGAGCTGTTTTTT. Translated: CASSKVTNTGELFF.